This entry lists 12 T cell receptor beta chains sequenced from one sample in a study of OX40 agonist ivuxolimab in advanced cancers. Sequencing was performed with immunoSEQ multiplex PCR; in TCRdb, only in-frame clones are kept and a portion is missing. The sample gives 65,000 to 80,000 clones, approximately 88% of which show up once; 10% to 15% is in the top ten. The starting material was CD4+ or CD8+ T cells sorted from blood, obtained in a trial of the OX40 agonist ivuxolimab. The receptors originated from an adult with an advanced solid tumor such as melanoma, head and neck, liver or kidney cancer.

This chain connects TRBV7-2 to TRBJ1-5; no clear D gene. There are 15 residues in the CDR3. Germline CDR1 and CDR2: SGHTA and FQGNSA. V was shortened by 1 base and J by 7 bases, with 14 bases between the two germline ends. The CDR3 reads CASSLVASLGQPQHF. In nucleotides, the CDR3 is TGTGCCAGCAGCTTAGTGGCTTCATTGGGGCAGCCCCAGCATTTT.

This clone turned up a few times. Other DNA sequences from this sample encode an identical CDR3 as well. The V call is TRBV9, the J call TRBJ1-1; D is undetermined. From germline, CDR1 is SGDLS and CDR2 YYNGEE. This CDR3 region has 13 residues. Trimming took 1 base from V and 0 from J, leaving 4 bases between them. CDR3 amino acids: CASSVPVNTEAFF. CDR3 sequence (DNA): TGTGCCAGCAGCGTACCCGTGAACACTGAAGCTTTCTTT.

The chain joins TRBV7-9 to TRBJ2-7; D is uncertain. Germline V gene lookup returns CDR1 SEHNR and CDR2 FQNEAQ (reference sequence). With 3 bases removed from V and 3 bases from J, the gap between germline ends came to 3 bases. The CDR3 consists of 11 residues. As DNA, the CDR3 is TGTGCCAGCAGCTTTAACTACGAGCAGTACTTC. It yields the protein CASSFNYEQYF.

The V gene is TRBV18, the J gene TRBJ2-6; D is unresolved. Germline V lookup: CDR1 KGHSH, CDR2 LQKENI. The CDR3 runs to 15 residues. V was trimmed by 2 bases and J by 0 bases, leaving 5 bases between them. The CDR3 region is CASSPSVSGANVLTF. The CDR3 DNA sequence: TGTGCCAGCTCACCATCGGTCTCTGGGGCCAACGTCCTGACTTTC.

The table lists this clone with a count of one. V usage is TRBV27 and J usage is TRBJ1-2; 8 bases line up with TRBD1. In germline, CDR1 is MNHEY, CDR2 SMNVEV (reference sequence). V was pared by 8 bases and J by 7 bases, with 3 bases of the junction left unmatched. The CDR3 has 11 amino acids. Here the CDR3 DNA reads TGTGCCAGCCGACAGGGGCTTGGCTACACCTTC. This translates into CASRQGLGYTF.

V is TRBV30 and J is TRBJ2-7; tentatively, D is TRBD2 (6 bases). The CDR3 extends over 14 amino acids. The germline V gene has CDR1 GTSNPN and CDR2 SVGIG (reference sequence). V was shortened by 1 base and J by 3 bases, with 13 bases between the two germline ends. The DNA for the CDR3 is TGTGCCTGGAGTGCCGGGACTTTATTCTACGAGCAGTACTTC. Its protein product is CAWSAGTLFYEQYF.

The genes are TRBV14 and TRBJ1-4; no clear D gene. The CDR3 consists of 12 residues. V lost 1 base and J 8 bases, leaving 5 bases between the germline ends. CDR1 and CDR2 from the germline V gene are SGHDN and FVKESK. CDR3 protein: CASSQGGEKLFF. The CDR3 DNA is TGTGCCAGCAGCCAAGGAGGGGAAAAACTGTTTTTT.

The chain couples TRBV4-1 to TRBJ1-5; 9 bases match TRBD1. CDR3 length: 16 residues. CDR1 MGHRA and CDR2 YSYEKL come from the germline V gene. With V trimmed by 3 bases and J by 4 bases, 7 bases remained unmatched. The CDR3 bases are TGCGCCAGCAGCCAGACCTTACAGGGGGCAAATCAGCCCCAGCATTTT. This codes for CASSQTLQGANQPQHF.

The chain joins TRBV10-3 to TRBJ2-5; 9 nucleotides agree with TRBD2. Per the germline V gene, CDR1 is ENHRY and CDR2 is SYGVKD. J lost 4 bases, V lost 3 bases, and 12 bases had no gene match. The CDR3 loop spans 17 amino acids. In nucleotides, the CDR3 is TGTGCCATCAGTGAAAGGTGGGCTAGCGGGATGGGAGAGACCCAGTACTTC. It yields the protein CAISERWASGMGETQYF.

This clone occurred once. The chain has TRBV7-3 and TRBJ2-1, with 7 bases matching TRBD2. The V gene end was trimmed by 1 base and the J gene end by 0 bases; junction bases not matched to a gene: 3. Germline CDR1 and CDR2: SGHTA and FQGTGA. The CDR3 is 16 amino acids. CDR3 region: CASSLSGSSSYNEQFF. In nucleotides, the CDR3 is TGTGCCAGCAGCTTAAGCGGGAGTTCCTCCTACAATGAGCAGTTCTTC.

DNA for the CDR3: TGTGCCAGCAGCGTAGGTGGCGGGACGCTTCAGTACTTC. This sequence encodes CASSVGGGTLQYF. This chain links TRBV9 with TRBJ2-4; tentatively, D is TRBD2 (6 bases). The CDR3 is 13 amino acids. The germline V and J ends were trimmed by 0 bases and 11 bases, with 12 bases remaining between them. Germline CDR1 SGDLS, CDR2 YYNGEE. Variable domain in full (rest from reference TRBV9 and TRBJ2-4): DSGVTQTPKHLITATGQRVTLRCSPRSGDLSVYWYQQSLDQGLQFLIQYYNGEERAKGNILERFSAQQFPDLHSELNLSSLELGDSALYFCASSVGGGTLQYFGAGTRLSVL.

J is TRBJ1-5 and V is TRBV6-6, with a tentative D call TRBD1 (6 bases). In germline, CDR1 is MNHNY, CDR2 SVGAGI (reference sequence). V was clipped by 2 bases and J by 4 bases, with 9 bases between them. This CDR3 spans 14 amino acids. The CDR3 loop is CASSYGQGNQPQHF. The CDR3 DNA reads TGTGCCAGCAGTTACGGGCAGGGGAATCAGCCCCAGCATTTT.